The clone carrying this T cell receptor (beta chain) was counted ten times or more. The antigen is unknown. Libraries of TCR beta came from quantitative 5'-RACE with molecular barcodes. TCRdb re-called the 5' RACE reads with MiXCR, one entry per CDR3 protein. This sample has about 240,000 distinct CDR3 sequences; approximately 8% occur once, and the top ten carry around 5.1%. These data originate in a study of CD8 T cells in ankylosing spondylitis. CDR3 size: 15 residues. Per the germline V gene, CDR1 is LGHNA and CDR2 is YSLEER. The V and J ends lost 1 base and 12 bases respectively, with 20 bases between them. Study-wide findings and caveats: Disease-linked clones were found to be CD8+ and relatively rare in peripheral blood. Ankylosing spondylitis blood seemed to carry a telltale TCR beta motif made of under 10 highly homologous variants.

This sequence originates from a female donor with ankylosing spondylitis or in good health (not recorded which). The sample taken for sequencing was blood, either unsorted or a sorted T cell fraction (not recorded which). The V and J genes are TRBV4-3 and TRBJ2-3; no definite D call. DNA of the CDR3: TGCGCCAGCAGCCAAGTGTACGGACGGAGTCACGCACAGTATTTT. This gives the protein CASSQVYGRSHAQYF.